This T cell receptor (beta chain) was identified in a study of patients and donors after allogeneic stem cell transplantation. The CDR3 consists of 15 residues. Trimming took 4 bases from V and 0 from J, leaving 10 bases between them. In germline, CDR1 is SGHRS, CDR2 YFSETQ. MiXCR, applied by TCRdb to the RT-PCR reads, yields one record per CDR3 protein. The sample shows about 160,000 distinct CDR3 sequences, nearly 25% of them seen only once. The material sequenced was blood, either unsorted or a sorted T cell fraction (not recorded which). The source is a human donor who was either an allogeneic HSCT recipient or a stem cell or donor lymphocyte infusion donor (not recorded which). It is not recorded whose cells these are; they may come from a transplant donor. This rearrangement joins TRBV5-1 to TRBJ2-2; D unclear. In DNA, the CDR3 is TGCGCCAGCAGCCATGACCCGCCGAACACCGGGGAGCTGTTTTTT. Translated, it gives CASSHDPPNTGELFF.